This TCR beta chain was sequenced in a study of blood T cell repertoires in COVID-19. Study-level information: Spain, Italy and the United States supplied samples that represented acute and convalescent COVID-19.

Trimming took 3 bases from V and 4 from J; bases not matched to a gene: 6. The CDR3 contains 14 residues. In germline, CDR1 is DFQATT, CDR2 SNEGSKA (reference sequence). Clones were read by immunoSEQ multiplex PCR, and TCRdb kept only the in-frame ones, dropping some. Of more than 300,000 clones listed, 90% were seen once; the top ten hold almost 4%. The TCR comes from a woman aged 25 to 39 who had been exposed to COVID-19. The sample taken for sequencing was PBMCs or T cells enriched from blood (not recorded which). This chain uses TRBV20-1 with TRBJ2-7, with 10 bases that match TRBD2. CDR3 in DNA: TGCAGTGCTAGTGCTCAGCGGGGGGGATACGAGCAGTACTTC. This translates into CSASAQRGGYEQYF.